Listed below are T cell receptor beta chains from one sample, sequenced in a study of cytotoxic CD8 clonotypes in ibrutinib-treated CLL. TCRdb keeps only in-frame clones here, not all; method: immunoSEQ multiplex PCR. The table shows fewer than 45,000 clones, with 70% occurring only once. Material: PBMCs, obtained at disease progression, from a patient treated with ibrutinib. The receptor set was obtained from a human donor with chronic lymphocytic leukemia. CDR3s include the opening cysteine and the closing phenylalanine or tryptophan. D genes are given only for firm matches. Some rows mark clone size as missing; the rest say once, few, many or name a class of expanded clone.

CDR3 protein: CASSQETSGSYNEQFF
CDR3 DNA: TGTGCCAGCAGCCAAGAGACTAGCGGGAGTTACAATGAGCAGTTCTTC
J gene: TRBJ2-1
D gene: TRBD2
V gene: TRBV4-2
clone size: medium-sized

CDR3 protein: CASSLATNYGYTF
CDR3 DNA: TGTGCCAGCAGTTTAGCTACTAACTATGGCTACACCTTC
J gene: TRBJ1-2
D gene: .
V gene: TRBV28
clone size: .

CDR3 protein: CASSGTGGVSSYEQYF
CDR3 DNA: TGTGCCAGCAGCGGGACAGGGGGCGTAAGCTCCTACGAGCAGTACTTC
J gene: TRBJ2-7
D gene: TRBD1
V gene: TRBV5-6
clone size: few

CDR3 protein: CASSQSRTGGWETQYF
CDR3 DNA: TGCGCCAGCAGTCAATCTAGGACAGGGGGGTGGGAGACCCAGTACTTC
J gene: TRBJ2-5
D gene: TRBD1
V gene: TRBV23-1
clone size: .

CDR3 protein: CASSYSKGSGNTIYF
CDR3 DNA: TGTGCCAGCAGTTACTCGAAAGGATCTGGAAACACCATATATTTT
J gene: TRBJ1-3
D gene: .
V gene: TRBV6-5
clone size: medium-sized

CDR3 protein: CASSFRQGGEETQYF
CDR3 DNA: TGTGCCAGCAGCTTCCGACAGGGAGGGGAGGAGACCCAGTACTTC
J gene: TRBJ2-5
D gene: .
V gene: TRBV7-6
clone size: few

CDR3 protein: CASRQEWWGKSTDTQYF
CDR3 DNA: TGTGCCAGCAGACAAGAGTGGTGGGGTAAGAGCACAGATACGCAGTATTTT
J gene: TRBJ2-3
D gene: .
V gene: TRBV7-8
clone size: .

CDR3 protein: CASSYVAHSGANVLTF
CDR3 DNA: TGTGCCAGCAGCTACGTAGCCCACTCTGGGGCCAACGTCCTGACTTTC
J gene: TRBJ2-6
D gene: .
V gene: TRBV5-4
clone size: .

CDR3 protein: CASSPLCGTGWPAYNSPLHF
CDR3 DNA: TGCGCCAGCAGCCCTCTATGCGGGACAGGGTGGCCGGCGTATAATTCACCCCTCCACTTT
J gene: TRBJ1-6
D gene: TRBD1
V gene: TRBV23-1
clone size: .

CDR3 protein: CASSGLAQSYEQYF
CDR3 DNA: TGTGCCAGCAGTGGACTAGCGCAATCCTACGAGCAGTACTTC
J gene: TRBJ2-7
D gene: TRBD2
V gene: TRBV27
clone size: .

CDR3 protein: CASSEADTGELFF
CDR3 DNA: TGTGCCAGCAGTGAAGCCGACACCGGGGAGCTGTTTTTT
J gene: TRBJ2-2
D gene: .
V gene: TRBV6-4
clone size: few

CDR3 protein: CASSSGTSNEQFF
CDR3 DNA: TGTGCCAGCAGTTCCGGGACTAGCAATGAGCAGTTCTTC
J gene: TRBJ2-1
D gene: TRBD2
V gene: TRBV27
clone size: few

CDR3 protein: CASSESTDSHTRELFF
CDR3 DNA: TGCGCCAGCAGTGAGTCTACGGACTCCCATACGAGGGAGCTGTTTTTT
J gene: TRBJ2-2
D gene: .
V gene: TRBV10-1
clone size: medium-sized

CDR3 protein: CASSVDVGGTYEQYF
CDR3 DNA: TGTGCCAGCAGCGTAGACGTGGGGGGGACCTACGAGCAGTACTTC
J gene: TRBJ2-7
D gene: TRBD2
V gene: TRBV9
clone size: .

CDR3 protein: CASTNQGARSYEQYF
CDR3 DNA: TGTGCCAGTACCAATCAGGGAGCCAGGTCCTACGAGCAGTACTTC
J gene: TRBJ2-7
D gene: .
V gene: TRBV2
clone size: .

CDR3 protein: CASSLDWGSYTF
CDR3 DNA: TGTGCCAGCAGCTTGGACTGGGGAAGCTACACCTTC
J gene: TRBJ1-2
D gene: .
V gene: TRBV5-6
clone size: .

CDR3 protein: CAISESTGTDNQPQHF
CDR3 DNA: TGTGCCATCAGTGAGTCGACCGGGACAGACAATCAGCCCCAGCATTTT
J gene: TRBJ1-5
D gene: TRBD1
V gene: TRBV10-3
clone size: .

CDR3 protein: CASSRLDGPFGNTIYF
CDR3 DNA: TGTGCCAGCAGCCGCCTGGACGGCCCTTTTGGAAACACCATATATTTT
J gene: TRBJ1-3
D gene: .
V gene: TRBV5-4
clone size: once

CDR3 protein: CTSSQVCRRGEKLFF
CDR3 DNA: TGCACCAGCAGCCAAGTGTGCAGGCGGGGGGAAAAACTGTTTTTT
J gene: TRBJ1-4
D gene: .
V gene: TRBV1
clone size: .

CDR3 protein: CASSQTGLVIDTQYF
CDR3 DNA: TGCGCCAGCAGCCAGACGGGACTAGTAATAGATACGCAGTATTTT
J gene: TRBJ2-3
D gene: TRBD2
V gene: TRBV4-1
clone size: .

CDR3 protein: CSAHRQKDTEAFF
CDR3 DNA: TGCAGCGCCCACAGGCAAAAAGACACTGAAGCTTTCTTT
J gene: TRBJ1-1
D gene: .
V gene: TRBV29-1
clone size: .

CDR3 protein: CATHPTGYAEAFF
CDR3 DNA: TGTGCCACACATCCAACAGGGTACGCTGAAGCTTTCTTT
J gene: TRBJ1-1
D gene: .
V gene: TRBV11-2
clone size: .

CDR3 protein: CASSKKAGNTIYF
CDR3 DNA: TGTGCCAGCAGCAAAAAGGCTGGAAACACCATATATTTT
J gene: TRBJ1-3
D gene: .
V gene: TRBV21-1
clone size: .

CDR3 protein: CASSLLGTDRNQPQHF
CDR3 DNA: TGTGCCAGCAGTTTATTAGGGACAGACCGCAATCAGCCCCAGCATTTT
J gene: TRBJ1-5
D gene: TRBD1
V gene: TRBV28
clone size: .

CDR3 protein: CASSPGQGSTEAFF
CDR3 DNA: TGTGCCAGCAGCCCAGGACAGGGGAGTACTGAAGCTTTCTTT
J gene: TRBJ1-1
D gene: TRBD1
V gene: TRBV11-3
clone size: few

CDR3 protein: CASSEPGQAYEQYF
CDR3 DNA: TGTGCCAGCAGCGAGCCGGGACAGGCCTACGAGCAGTACTTC
J gene: TRBJ2-7
D gene: TRBD1
V gene: TRBV7-8
clone size: .

CDR3 protein: CASSLAGASGEQYF
CDR3 DNA: TGTGCCAGCAGCTTGGCAGGGGCGTCGGGCGAGCAGTACTTC
J gene: TRBJ2-7
D gene: .
V gene: TRBV11-1
clone size: .